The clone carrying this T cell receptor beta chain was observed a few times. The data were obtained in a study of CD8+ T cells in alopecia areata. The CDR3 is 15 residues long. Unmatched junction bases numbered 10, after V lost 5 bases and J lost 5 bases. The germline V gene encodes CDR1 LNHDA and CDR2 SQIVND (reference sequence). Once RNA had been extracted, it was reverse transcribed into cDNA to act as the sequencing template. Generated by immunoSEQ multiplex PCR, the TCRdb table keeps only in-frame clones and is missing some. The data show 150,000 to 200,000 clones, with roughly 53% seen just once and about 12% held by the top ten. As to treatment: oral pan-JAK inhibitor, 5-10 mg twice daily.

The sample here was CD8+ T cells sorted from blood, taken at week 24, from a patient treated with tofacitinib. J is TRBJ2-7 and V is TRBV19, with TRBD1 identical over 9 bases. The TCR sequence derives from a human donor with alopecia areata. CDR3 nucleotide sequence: TGTGCCAGTAGTTACCGGGACAGGGTGTCCCACGAGCAGTACTTC. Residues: CASSYRDRVSHEQYF.